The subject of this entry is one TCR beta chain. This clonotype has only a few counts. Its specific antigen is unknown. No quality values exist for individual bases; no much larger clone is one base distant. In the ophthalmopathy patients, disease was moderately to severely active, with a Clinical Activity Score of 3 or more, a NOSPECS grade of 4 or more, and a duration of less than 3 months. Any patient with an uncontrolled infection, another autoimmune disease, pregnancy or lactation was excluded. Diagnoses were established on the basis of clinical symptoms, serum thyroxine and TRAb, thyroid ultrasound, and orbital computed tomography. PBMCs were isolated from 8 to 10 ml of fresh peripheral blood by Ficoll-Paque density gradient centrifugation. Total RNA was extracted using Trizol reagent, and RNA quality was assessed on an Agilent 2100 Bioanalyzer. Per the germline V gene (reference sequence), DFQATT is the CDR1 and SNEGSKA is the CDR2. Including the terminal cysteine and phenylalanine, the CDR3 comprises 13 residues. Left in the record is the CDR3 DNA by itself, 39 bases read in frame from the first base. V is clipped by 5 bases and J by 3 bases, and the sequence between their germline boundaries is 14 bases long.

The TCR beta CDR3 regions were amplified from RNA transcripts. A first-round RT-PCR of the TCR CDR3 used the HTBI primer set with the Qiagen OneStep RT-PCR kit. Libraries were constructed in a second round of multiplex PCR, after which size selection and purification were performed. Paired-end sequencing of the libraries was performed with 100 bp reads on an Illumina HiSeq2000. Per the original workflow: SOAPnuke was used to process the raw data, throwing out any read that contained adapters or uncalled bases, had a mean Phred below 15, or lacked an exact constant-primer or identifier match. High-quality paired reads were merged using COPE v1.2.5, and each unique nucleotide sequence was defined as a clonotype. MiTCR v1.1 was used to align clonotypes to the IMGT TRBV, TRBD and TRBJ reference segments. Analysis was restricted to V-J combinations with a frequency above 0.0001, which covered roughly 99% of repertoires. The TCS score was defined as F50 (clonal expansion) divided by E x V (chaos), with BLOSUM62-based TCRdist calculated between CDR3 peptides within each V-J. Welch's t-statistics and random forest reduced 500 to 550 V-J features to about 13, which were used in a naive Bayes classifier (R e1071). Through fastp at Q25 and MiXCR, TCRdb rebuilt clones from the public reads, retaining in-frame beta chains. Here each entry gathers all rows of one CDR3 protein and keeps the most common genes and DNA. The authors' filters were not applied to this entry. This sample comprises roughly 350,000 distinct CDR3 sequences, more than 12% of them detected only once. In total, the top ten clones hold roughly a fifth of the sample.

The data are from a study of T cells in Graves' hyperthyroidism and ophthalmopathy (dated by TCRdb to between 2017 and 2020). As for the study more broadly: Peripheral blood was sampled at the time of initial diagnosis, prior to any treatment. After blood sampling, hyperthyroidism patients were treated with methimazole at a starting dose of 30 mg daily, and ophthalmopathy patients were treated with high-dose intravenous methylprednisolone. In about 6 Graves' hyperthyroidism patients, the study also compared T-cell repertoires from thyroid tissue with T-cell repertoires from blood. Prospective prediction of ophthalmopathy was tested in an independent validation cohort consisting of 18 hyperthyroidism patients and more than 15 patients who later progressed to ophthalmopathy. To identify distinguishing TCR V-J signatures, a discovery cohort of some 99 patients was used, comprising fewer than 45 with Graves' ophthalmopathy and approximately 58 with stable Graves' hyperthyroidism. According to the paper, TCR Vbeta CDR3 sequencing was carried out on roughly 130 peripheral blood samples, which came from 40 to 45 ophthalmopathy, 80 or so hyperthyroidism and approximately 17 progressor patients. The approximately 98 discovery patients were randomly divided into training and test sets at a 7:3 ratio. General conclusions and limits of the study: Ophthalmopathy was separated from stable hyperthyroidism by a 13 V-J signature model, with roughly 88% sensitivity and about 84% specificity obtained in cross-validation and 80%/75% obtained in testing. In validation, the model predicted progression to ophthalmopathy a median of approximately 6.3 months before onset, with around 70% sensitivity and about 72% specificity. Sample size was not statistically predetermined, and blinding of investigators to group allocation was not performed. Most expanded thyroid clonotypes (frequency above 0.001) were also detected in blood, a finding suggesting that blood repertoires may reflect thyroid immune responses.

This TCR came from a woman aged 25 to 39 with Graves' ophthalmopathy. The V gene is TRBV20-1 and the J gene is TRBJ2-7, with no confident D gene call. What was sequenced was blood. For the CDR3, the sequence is CSAPNALNYEQYF. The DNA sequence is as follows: TGCAGTGCTCCAAACGCCCTTAACTACGAGCAGTACTTC.